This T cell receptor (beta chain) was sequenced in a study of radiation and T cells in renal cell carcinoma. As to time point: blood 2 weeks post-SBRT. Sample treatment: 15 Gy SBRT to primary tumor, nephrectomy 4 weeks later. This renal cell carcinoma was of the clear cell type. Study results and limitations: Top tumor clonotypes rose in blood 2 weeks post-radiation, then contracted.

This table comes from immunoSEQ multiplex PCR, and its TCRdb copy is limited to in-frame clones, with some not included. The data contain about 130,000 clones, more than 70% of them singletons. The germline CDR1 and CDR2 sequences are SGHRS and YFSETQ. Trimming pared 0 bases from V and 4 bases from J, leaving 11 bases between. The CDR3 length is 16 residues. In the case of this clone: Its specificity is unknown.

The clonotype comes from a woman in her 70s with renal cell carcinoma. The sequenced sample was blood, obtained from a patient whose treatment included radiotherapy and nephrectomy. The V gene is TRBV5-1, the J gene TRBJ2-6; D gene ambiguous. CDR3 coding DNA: TGCGCCAGCAGCTTGGCCGAGGCGTCCGGGGCCAACGTCCTGACTTTC. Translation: CASSLAEASGANVLTF.